Presented here are 31 T cell receptor beta chains from one specimen sequenced in a study of cytomegalovirus exposure and HLA in healthy donors. In the PCR, 60 Vbeta and 13 Jbeta primers were used. Sequenced by immunoSEQ multiplex PCR; TCRdb stores in-frame clones only, minus some. The sample holds about 140,000 clones, less than 10% seen once. Material: PBMCs. These receptors came from a man aged 45-60 years in good health and CMV-seronegative.

This clone was observed a handful of times. The chain combines TRBV27 with TRBJ2-3; TRBD2 agrees at 15 bases. This CDR3 comprises 16 residues. Losses at the gene ends were 5 bases for V and 3 bases for J; bases not matched to a gene: 3. Germline CDR1 MNHEY, CDR2 SMNVEV (reference sequence). CDR3 amino acids: CASSPGLAGGTDTQYF. DNA of the CDR3: TGTGCCAGCAGTCCAGGACTAGCGGGGGGGACAGATACGCAGTATTTT.

The J gene is TRBJ1-4, the V gene TRBV6-5; 9 bases map to TRBD1. In germline, CDR1 is MNHEY, CDR2 SVGAGI. The CDR3 has 15 residues. V lost 6 bases to trimming and J lost 3 bases; unmatched junction nucleotides: 5. The DNA of the CDR3 is TGTGCCAGCAGGACCACAGGGGGCTCTAATGAAAAACTGTTTTTT. Protein sequence: CASRTTGGSNEKLFF.

This clone showed up just a few times. The chain couples TRBV7-3 to TRBJ2-7; 7 positions agree with TRBD1. The ends lost 4 bases at V and 3 bases at J; junction bases unmatched: 9. Germline-derived CDR1 and CDR2 are SGHTA and FQGTGA. There are 15 residues in the CDR3. As DNA, the CDR3 is TGTGCCAGCAGCTCGCAGCGACAGGGAGACTACGAGCAGTACTTC. This gives the protein CASSSQRQGDYEQYF. Looking up the rest from reference TRBV7-3 and TRBJ2-7 gives the full variable domain: GAGVSQTPSNKVTEKGKYVELRCDPISGHTALYWYRQSLGQGPEFLIYFQGTGAADDSGLPNDRFFAVRPEGSVSTLKIQRTERGDSAVYLCASSSQRQGDYEQYFGPGTRLTVT.

This clone occurred a few times. The rearrangement joins TRBV13 to TRBJ2-7; 10 nucleotides line up with TRBD1. V gave up 5 bases and J gave up 3 bases; unmatched junction bases: 4. CDR1 PRHDT and CDR2 FYEKMQ come from the germline V gene (reference sequence). CDR3 length: 14 amino acids. CDR3 DNA: TGTGCCAGCAGCCGGGACAGGGGAAACTACGAGCAGTACTTC. This gives the protein CASSRDRGNYEQYF.

The chain recombines TRBV7-2 with TRBJ2-2; 7 bases are shared with TRBD2. The CDR3 is 16 residues long. J gave up 2 bases and V 6 bases, and 9 bases lay outside the gene matches. Germline V gives CDR1 SGHTA, CDR2 FQGNSA. The CDR3 DNA is TGTGCCAGCAGTCTAACTAGCGCCAGAAACACCGGGGAGCTGTTTTTT. It encodes CASSLTSARNTGELFF.

This clone showed up just a few times. The chain is built from TRBV13 and TRBJ1-1; TRBD1 is a possible D gene (5 bases). Germline-derived CDR1 and CDR2 are PRHDT and FYEKMQ (reference sequence). The CDR3 loop spans 14 amino acids. Trimming cost V 3 bases and J 2 bases, with 10 bases left between them. CDR3 DNA sequence: TGTGCCAGCAGCTTGGGGCGTGGTAACACTGAAGCTTTCTTT. It encodes CASSLGRGNTEAFF.

The chain combines TRBV6-1 with TRBJ1-2, with 7 positions matching TRBD1. J was trimmed by 4 bases and V by 6 bases; bases with no gene match: 5. Per the germline V gene, CDR1 is MNHNS and CDR2 is SASEGT. This CDR3 contains 13 residues. The CDR3 nucleotides are TGTGCCAGCAGACTTGACAGGGCCTATGGCTACACCTTC. This codes for CASRLDRAYGYTF.

This chain connects TRBV7-8 to TRBJ1-2; no clear D gene. V shed 1 base and J shed 1 base, with 7 bases lying between them. The CDR3 contains 14 residues. In germline, CDR1 is SGHVS, CDR2 FQNEAQ. The CDR3 sequence: CASSLVGVNYGYTF. CDR3 in DNA: TGTGCCAGCAGCTTAGTGGGCGTTAACTATGGCTACACCTTC.

The J gene is TRBJ2-1, the V gene TRBV5-1, with D perhaps TRBD1 (5 bases). Germline values: CDR1 SGHRS, CDR2 YFSETQ. This CDR3 is 14 amino acids long. V was pared by 6 bases and J by 8 bases, with 18 bases between. CDR3 nucleotide sequence: TGCGCCAGCACCGAGAAGACAGATTACCATGAGCAGTTCTTC. Its translation: CASTEKTDYHEQFF.

The gene calls are TRBV5-1 and TRBJ2-7; TRBD1 matches 10 bases. Germline loops: CDR1 SGHRS, CDR2 YFSETQ. This CDR3 is 14 amino acids long. V lost 1 base and J lost 5; bases outside the gene matches: 3. The CDR3 nucleotides are TGCGCCAGCAGCTTGTCGGGGACAGGGGACGAGCAGTACTTC. Its translation: CASSLSGTGDEQYF.

This chain connects TRBV6-1 to TRBJ1-1, with 8 nucleotides matching TRBD1. V was pared by 6 bases and J by 2 bases, with 5 bases of the junction left unmatched. The germline V gene encodes CDR1 MNHNS and CDR2 SASEGT. The length of the CDR3 is 14 residues. CDR3 protein: CASSPDRGNTEAFF. The CDR3 coding sequence is TGTGCCAGCAGCCCTGACAGGGGAAACACTGAAGCTTTCTTT.

V is TRBV28 and J is TRBJ2-7; tentative D call: TRBD1 (7 bases). Germline loops: CDR1 MDHEN, CDR2 SYDVKM. The CDR3 length is 14 residues. V was trimmed by 3 bases and J by 2 bases, leaving 11 bases between them. The CDR3 DNA is TGTGCCAGCAGTTTGGAGGGACAGCCCTACGAGCAGTACTTC. It yields the protein CASSLEGQPYEQYF.

This clone ranks as large. The sample has other DNA sequences that encode this CDR3 too. The chain is built from TRBV29-1 and TRBJ1-1; 11 bases line up with TRBD1. The CDR3 is made up of 12 amino acids. The germline gives CDR1 SQVTM, CDR2 ANQGSEA. CDR3 protein: CSVGQGATEAFF. Written as DNA, the CDR3 is TGCAGTGTCGGACAGGGGGCGACTGAAGCTTTCTTT.

This clone was detected only a few times. The chain couples TRBV19 to TRBJ2-7; 9 bases line up with TRBD2. CDR1 and CDR2 from the germline V gene are LNHDA and SQIVND (reference sequence). The CDR3 totals 15 residues. With V trimmed by 3 bases and J by 4 bases, 7 bases remained unmatched. The CDR3 DNA follows: TGTGCCAGTAGTATTTCGGCGGGAGGGACATACGAGCAGTACTTC. This codes for CASSISAGGTYEQYF. Supplemented by reference TRBV19 and TRBJ2-7, the full variable domain reads DGGITQSPKYLFRKEGQNVTLSCEQNLNHDAMYWYRQDPGQGLRLIYYSQIVNDFQKGDIAEGYSVSREKKESFPLTVTSAQKNPTAFYLCASSISAGGTYEQYFGPGTRLTVT.

CDR3 DNA: TGTGCCAGCAGCTTGGGGGGGGGCAATCAGCCCCAGCATTTT. Translation gives CASSLGGGNQPQHF. The chain carries TRBV5-6 and TRBJ1-5, with D tentatively TRBD1 (5 bases). Germline CDR1 and CDR2: SGHDT and YYEEEE. V lost 0 bases and J lost 2, with 6 bases in between. CDR3 length equals 14 residues. The whole variable domain, remainder taken from reference TRBV5-6 and TRBJ1-5, is DAGVTQSPTHLIKTRGQQVTLRCSPKSGHDTVSWYQQALGQGPQFIFQYYEEEERQRGNFPDRFSGHQFPNYSSELNVNALLLGDSALYLCASSLGGGNQPQHFGDGTRLSIL.

The sample holds a few counts of this clone. The chain couples TRBV7-3 to TRBJ2-1; a weak D match, TRBD1 (5 bases). V lost 5 bases and J lost 2, with 10 bases in between. Germline lookup yields CDR1 SGHTA and CDR2 FQGTGA. The CDR3 spans 14 residues. DNA of the CDR3: TGTGCCAGCAGCCTCGGACAAACCTACAATGAGCAGTTCTTC. This sequence encodes CASSLGQTYNEQFF.

This clone was seen a handful of times. This chain uses TRBV6-1 with TRBJ2-3; 8 bases align to TRBD2. Trimming at V came to 5 bases and at J to 2 bases, leaving 6 bases not matched to a gene. Germline lookup yields CDR1 MNHNS and CDR2 SASEGT. CDR3 length: 15 residues. CDR3 DNA: TGTGCCAGCAGTCTCCTGACTAGCGTCACAGATACGCAGTATTTT. Its protein is CASSLLTSVTDTQYF.

This clone turned up a few times. CDR3 region: CASRQTGTTAREQYF. In DNA, the CDR3 is TGTGCCAGCAGGCAAACCGGGACTACCGCGAGGGAGCAGTACTTC. The rearrangement links TRBV6-5 to TRBJ2-7; 7 bases are shared with TRBD2. This CDR3 is built from 15 residues. The germline V gene has CDR1 MNHEY and CDR2 SVGAGI. V lost 6 bases to trimming and J lost 7 bases; unmatched junction nucleotides: 15.

This clone has only a few counts. This chain joins TRBV5-8 and TRBJ2-6; weak D call: TRBD2 (6 bases). CDR1 SGHTS and CDR2 YDEGEE come from the germline V gene. The CDR3 runs 15 residues. Trimming cost V 3 bases and J 4 bases, with 11 bases left between them. DNA for the CDR3: TGTGCCAGCAGCTCGGGCGGGGACGGGGCCAACGTCCTGACTTTC. Its translation: CASSSGGDGANVLTF.

This clone was observed a few times. The CDR3 here is CSAHRQGGAFF. The CDR3 DNA sequence: TGCAGTGCCCATCGACAGGGCGGAGCTTTCTTT. The rearrangement links TRBV20-1 to TRBJ1-1; 7 positions agree with TRBD1. This CDR3 region has 11 residues. Losses at the gene ends were 6 bases for V and 10 bases for J; bases not matched to a gene: 8. Per germline, CDR1 DFQATT and CDR2 SNEGSKA (reference sequence).

The chain joins TRBV10-3 to TRBJ2-3, with 11 bases fitting TRBD2. V lost 5 bases, J lost 6 bases, and 7 bases stayed unmatched. The CDR3 loop spans 15 amino acids. Germline V CDR1 and CDR2: ENHRY, SYGVKD. In DNA form, the CDR3 reads TGTGCCATCAGTCCCGGGACTAGCGGATCGGATACGCAGTATTTT. It is translated as CAISPGTSGSDTQYF.

This clone has more than one count but fewer than ten. The chain links TRBV2 to TRBJ2-1, with 9 bases matching TRBD1. The CDR3 spans 14 residues. The V and J ends lost 6 bases and 6 bases, in that order; junction bases with no gene match: 6. Germline V gene sequence: CDR1 SNHLY, CDR2 FYNNEI. The CDR3 is CASRPGQGFNEQFF. The DNA for the CDR3 is TGTGCCAGCAGGCCTGGACAGGGGTTCAATGAGCAGTTCTTC.

The chain combines TRBV19 with TRBJ1-5; TRBD1 agrees at 8 bases. V shed 10 bases, J shed 1 base, and the junction held 9 bases outside the gene matches. Germline CDR1 and CDR2: LNHDA and SQIVND (reference sequence). CDR3 size: 15 residues. CDR3 sequence reads: CATQGRDRSNQPQHF. CDR3 coding DNA: TGTGCCACCCAGGGGAGGGACAGGAGCAATCAGCCCCAGCATTTT.

The table lists this clone with a few counts. This chain's CDR3 is CASSGGGHTEAFF. CDR3 bases: TGCGCCAGCAGTGGTGGGGGCCACACTGAAGCTTTCTTT. V and J are TRBV10-1 and TRBJ1-1; perhaps TRBD1 as D (6 bases). This CDR3 comprises 13 residues. Germline V gene data show CDR1 as WNHNN and CDR2 as SYGVQD (reference sequence). The V and J ends lost 4 bases and 3 bases respectively, with 9 bases between them.

The chain couples TRBV7-3 to TRBJ2-2; 9 nucleotides match TRBD2. The germline V gene has CDR1 SGHTA and CDR2 FQGTGA. The CDR3 is made up of 14 amino acids. V shed 3 bases, J shed 6 bases, and the junction held 2 bases outside the gene matches. CDR3 residues: CASSFAGGPGELFF. The DNA for the CDR3 is TGTGCCAGCAGCTTTGCGGGAGGGCCCGGGGAGCTGTTTTTT.

This rearrangement joins TRBV18 to TRBJ2-7; TRBD2 matches 7 bases. Germline V gene data show CDR1 as KGHSH and CDR2 as LQKENI. Trimming took 11 bases from V and 3 from J; bases not matched to a gene: 13. This CDR3 comprises 14 residues. The CDR3, as DNA: TGTGCCTTCCACCAGGGAGGGCCCGGCTACGAGCAGTACTTC. Translated, it gives CAFHQGGPGYEQYF.

This clone was seen a handful of times. One junction end disagrees with the germline gene, perhaps due to a read error. V is TRBV5-1 and J is TRBJ2-1; D perhaps matches TRBD1 (8 bases). The CDR3 consists of 14 residues. CDR1 SGHRS and CDR2 YFSETQ come from the germline V gene. CDR3 protein: CVSSYRGGNNEQFF. The CDR3 nucleotides read TGCGTCAGCAGCTACAGGGGGGGGAACAATGAGCAGTTCTTC. Full variable domain (remainder filled in from reference TRBV5-1 and TRBJ2-1): KAGVTQTPRYLIKTRGQQVTLSCSPISGHRSVSWYQQTPGQGLQFLFEYFSETQRNKGNFPGRFSGRQFSNSRSEMNVSTLELGDSALYLCVSSYRGGNNEQFFGPGTRLTVL.

This chain joins TRBV19 and TRBJ2-6; possible D gene TRBD1, 6 bases. The ends were cut back, 4 bases at V and 0 bases at J, with 13 bases in the middle. There are 17 residues in the CDR3. The germline V gene has CDR1 LNHDA and CDR2 SQIVND (reference sequence). In DNA, the CDR3 is TGTGCCAGTAGTAACGGGGACACTTTCTCTGGGGCCAACGTCCTGACTTTC. Residues: CASSNGDTFSGANVLTF.

This clone has ten or more counts. The junction differs from germline at one of its ends, possibly a read error. V is TRBV6-6 and J is TRBJ2-7, with 7 bases fitting TRBD1. The CDR3 sequence is 11 residues long. Germline CDR1 MNHNY, CDR2 SVGAGI (reference sequence). The CDR3 bases are TGTGCCAGCGGCGAAAGAGGCAGGGGGAACTTC. It specifies CASGERGRGNF.

The chain links TRBV30 to TRBJ2-7, with D perhaps TRBD2 (6 bases). Trimming stripped 4 bases from V and 0 bases from J, with 13 bases between. The CDR3 covers 14 residues. CDR1 is GTSNPN and CDR2 is SVGIG in the germline V gene (reference sequence). The CDR3 region has the DNA TGTGCCTGGAATCCCGGGGGTCCCTCCTACGAGCAGTACTTC. Amino acids: CAWNPGGPSYEQYF.

This clone was seen only a few times. The chain is built from TRBV7-8 and TRBJ1-2; D not certain. Trimming removed 3 bases from V and 2 bases from J, with 7 bases in between. CDR3 length: 13 residues. Per the germline V gene, CDR1 is SGHVS and CDR2 is FQNEAQ. The CDR3 coding sequence is TGTGCCAGCAGCTTTCGCGGGAACTATGGCTACACCTTC. Its protein is CASSFRGNYGYTF.